This T cell receptor beta chain was retrieved from a study of T cell changes during pregnancy in multiple sclerosis. The CDR3 consists of 16 residues. Germline V gives CDR1 LNHDA, CDR2 SQIVND (reference sequence). V lost 2 bases, J lost 2 bases, and 15 bases lay in between. TCRdb's copy holds only in-frame clones and misses some; the assay was immunoSEQ multiplex PCR. The profile covers more than 50,000 clones, with more than 85% appearing a single time and approximately 1.1% taken by the ten largest. The J gene is TRBJ1-2, the V gene TRBV19, with D tentatively TRBD1 (5 bases). This TCR came from a female donor in good health, enrolled as a control in a pregnancy study. Sequenced material: peripheral blood, taken after pregnancy. The CDR3 DNA reads TGTGCCAGTAGTATAATTCAGACAGCTATAAACTATGGCTACACCTTC. Protein product: CASSIIQTAINYGYTF.